These 29 T cell receptor beta chains originate from one sample sequenced in a study of low-dose radiotherapy and immunotherapy resistance in tumors. The sample's time point: before trial treatment. TRAV- and TRBV-specific primers primed first-strand cDNA, covering alpha and beta chains. It was with a constant-region primer and a V-primer adapter that TCRs were amplified over about 19 PCR cycles. TCRdb itself ran the reads through MiXCR, one entry per CDR3 protein. This table holds 65,000 to 95,000 distinct CDR3 sequences, about 20% found once. The source material was PBMCs, sampled before treatment. The receptors were gathered from a male donor with prostate cancer.

This clonotype was found many times. The chain combines TRBV7-9 with TRBJ1-5; weak D call: TRBD1 (6 bases). Germline V gene lookup returns CDR1 SEHNR and CDR2 FQNEAQ (reference sequence). The CDR3 is 15 residues long. The V and J ends lost 4 bases and 0 bases respectively, with 10 bases between them. The chain's CDR3 is CASSSQGVSNQPQHF. The CDR3 DNA reads TGTGCCAGCAGCTCACAGGGAGTTAGCAATCAGCCCCAGCATTTT.

In this sample, this clonotype turned up once. The rearrangement links TRBV7-6 to TRBJ1-3, with D perhaps matching TRBD1 (5 bases). V gave up 2 bases and J gave up 6 bases, with 20 bases separating them. The CDR3 covers 17 residues. The V gene's germline CDR1 is SGHVS and CDR2 FNYEAQ. CDR3 sequence: CASSLTLQASSKNTIYF. The CDR3 DNA is TGTGCCAGCAGCTTAACACTACAGGCCTCCTCTAAAAACACCATATATTTT.

The CDR3: CASTTGGGGDRDTQYF. The CDR3 DNA reads as TGTGCCAGCACTACCGGGGGCGGAGGCGACCGGGATACGCAGTATTTT. This chain connects TRBV12-3 or TRBV12-4 to TRBJ2-3, with D perhaps assigned TRBD1 or TRBD2 (6 bases each). This CDR3 is 16 amino acids long. The V end lost 7 bases, the J end lost 6 bases, and 23 bases lay between the germline ends.

This clonotype has ten or more counts. The chain uses TRBV4-3 and TRBJ1-6; D ambiguous. This CDR3 is built from 19 residues. Between the trimmed V and J ends, which lost 0 bases and 0 bases, there was a span of 15 bases. Per germline, CDR1 LGHNA and CDR2 YSLEER. The CDR3 DNA sequence: TGCGCCAGCAGCCAAGACCCGCCAGGAATAAGCTCCTATAATTCACCCCTCCACTTT. This encodes CASSQDPPGISSYNSPLHF.

This clonotype was observed a handful of times. This chain joins TRBV5-1 and TRBJ2-2, with D unclear. There are 13 residues in the CDR3. Trimming cost V 3 bases and J 4 bases, with 7 bases left between them. Germline loops: CDR1 SGHRS, CDR2 YFSETQ. The DNA of the CDR3 is TGCGCCAGCAGCTCCATGGGCACCGGGGAGCTGTTTTTT. Translating gives CASSSMGTGELFF.

Regarding this clonotype: This likely stems from a read error, as it lies one base from a far larger clone. The rearrangement uses TRBV7-4 and TRBJ2-1; weak D call: TRBD2 (6 bases). V lost 6 bases, J lost 4 bases, and 16 bases lay in between. The length of the CDR3 is 15 residues. Germline CDR1 reads SGHVT; CDR2 reads SQSDAQ. The CDR3 DNA sequence: TGTGCCAGCAGTTTGGGGACTTGGATGTACAATGAGCAGTTCTTC. The encoded protein is CASSLGTWMYNEQFF.

In this sample, this clonotype turned up many times. CDR3 in DNA: TGTGCCAGCACCGAGGAGCCAGGGGCAACGGGAAGCTACACCTTC. This gives the protein CASTEEPGATGSYTF. This chain connects TRBV6-1 to TRBJ1-2, with D perhaps TRBD1 (6 bases). The V gene lost 7 bases and the J gene lost 9 bases, with 24 bases spanning the gap. The CDR3 is made up of 15 amino acids. Germline loops: CDR1 MNHNS, CDR2 SASEGT.

This clonotype was seen ten or more times. The chain joins TRBV3-1 to TRBJ2-2; TRBD2 matches at 9 bases. The CDR3 totals 17 residues. The germline gives CDR1 LGHDT, CDR2 YNNKEL (reference sequence). The trim removed 4 bases at V and 3 bases at J, leaving 9 bases unmatched. CDR3 DNA: TGTGCCAGCAGCCTCATTCCTAGCGGGGTTCACACCGGGGAGCTGTTTTTT. Amino acid sequence: CASSLIPSGVHTGELFF.

Remarks on this clonotype: A much larger clonotype is one base distant, so this may be a read error. This chain links TRBV30 with TRBJ1-2, with TRBD1 identical over 9 bases. Per germline, CDR1 GTSNPN and CDR2 SVGIG (reference sequence). Trimming cost V 6 bases and J 4 bases; bases outside gene matches: 6. The length of the CDR3 is 13 residues. The CDR3 here is CACRDRGSYGYTF. Written as DNA, the CDR3 is TGTGCCTGCAGAGACAGGGGGTCCTATGGCTACACCTTC.

In this sample, this clonotype turned up many times. J is TRBJ2-3 and V is TRBV12-3 or TRBV12-4; maybe TRBD1 (6 bases). The ends were cut back, 6 bases at V and 2 bases at J, with 12 bases in the middle. The CDR3 consists of 14 residues. The CDR3 bases are TGTGCCAGCAGCTACAGGGCAGACACAGATACGCAGTATTTT. It translates to CASSYRADTDTQYF.

There are many counts of this clonotype. This chain links TRBV5-1 with TRBJ2-7; the D gene is possibly TRBD2 (6 bases). Trimming pared 6 bases from V and 2 bases from J, leaving 12 bases between. Germline V gene data show CDR1 as SGHRS and CDR2 as YFSETQ. The CDR3 sequence is 13 residues long. The CDR3 sequence: CASMPGVPYEQYF. The CDR3 DNA sequence: TGCGCCAGCATGCCGGGAGTCCCCTACGAGCAGTACTTC. Full variable domain (remainder filled in from reference TRBV5-1 and TRBJ2-7): KAGVTQTPRYLIKTRGQQVTLSCSPISGHRSVSWYQQTPGQGLQFLFEYFSETQRNKGNFPGRFSGRQFSNSRSEMNVSTLELGDSALYLCASMPGVPYEQYFGPGTRLTVT.

Note on this clonotype: With a much larger clone just one base away, this may be a read error. V and J are TRBV7-9 and TRBJ2-3; TRBD2 matches at 9 bases. The J call is uncertain, as TRBJ2-7 better fits the DNA end. Per the germline V gene, CDR1 is SEHNR and CDR2 is FQNEAQ (reference sequence). The CDR3 has 16 residues. CDR3: CASSQRSAGGPREQYF. In DNA form, the CDR3 reads TGTGCCAGCAGCCAGAGATCTGCGGGAGGGCCAAGGGAGCAGTACTTC.

In its sample, this clonotype was seen many times. The chain has TRBV24-1 and TRBJ2-5, with TRBD2 identical over 11 bases. The CDR3 extends over 17 amino acids. V shed 7 bases, J shed 4 bases, and the junction held 13 bases outside the gene matches. Germline loops: CDR1 KGHDR, CDR2 SFDVKD. CDR3 nucleotides: TGTGCCACCAGCGAATTCGGGCTAGCGGGGGGTCCAGAGACCCAGTACTTC. Translated: CATSEFGLAGGPETQYF.

The sample holds many counts of this clonotype. The rearrangement uses TRBV4-1 and TRBJ2-3; 7 bases fit TRBD2. Germline CDR1 is MGHRA and CDR2 is YSYEKL. V dropped 2 bases and J dropped 4; count of bases not matched to a gene: 9. The CDR3 runs 16 residues. Here the CDR3 reads CASSQTRTRGPDTQYF. CDR3 DNA: TGCGCCAGCAGCCAAACCCGGACTAGGGGTCCAGATACGCAGTATTTT.

Turning to this clonotype: A much larger clone lies a single base off, so this may be a read error. V gene TRBV20-1 combines with J gene TRBJ1-3; 7 bases are a match to TRBD1. The germline V gene encodes CDR1 DFQATT and CDR2 SNEGSKA (reference sequence). The CDR3 runs to 14 residues. V shed 6 bases, J shed 0 bases, and the junction held 5 bases outside the gene matches. Here the CDR3 DNA reads TGCAGTGCCTGCCGGGACAGCTCTGGAAACACCATATATTTT. It is translated as CSACRDSSGNTIYF.

This clonotype appeared many times. The chain employs TRBV29-1 and TRBJ1-2; a weak D match, TRBD1 (6 bases). The CDR3 runs 16 residues. Trimming took 7 bases from V and 3 from J, leaving 24 bases between them. The germline V gene has CDR1 SQVTM and CDR2 ANQGSEA. CDR3 protein: CSGGVTRSSGDYGYTF. The CDR3 DNA sequence: TGCAGCGGAGGTGTTACTCGGAGCTCAGGGGACTATGGCTACACCTTC. Variable domain in full (rest from reference TRBV29-1 and TRBJ1-2): SAVISQKPSRDICQRGTSLTIQCQVDSQVTMMFWYRQQPGQSLTLIATANQGSEATYESGFVIDKFPISRPNLTFSTLTVSNMSPEDSSIYLCSGGVTRSSGDYGYTFGSGTRLTVV.

V and J are TRBV30 and TRBJ2-2; 12 bases align to TRBD2. This CDR3 has 15 residues. Trimming removed 2 bases from V and 6 bases from J; junction bases left unmatched: 4. Germline V gene sequence: CDR1 GTSNPN, CDR2 SVGIG (reference sequence). The chain's CDR3 is CAWSRLAGAAGELFF. CDR3 nucleotide sequence: TGTGCCTGGAGTCGACTAGCGGGAGCCGCCGGGGAGCTGTTTTTT.

This clonotype has ten or more counts. The rearrangement links TRBV20-1 to TRBJ2-3; D is unclear. This CDR3 has 12 amino acids. V lost 1 base and J 5 bases, leaving 7 bases between the germline ends. Germline values: CDR1 DFQATT, CDR2 SNEGSKA (reference sequence). CDR3 amino acids: CSARVAIDTQYF. The DNA for the CDR3 is TGCAGTGCTAGAGTGGCTATAGATACGCAGTATTTT.

This clonotype was counted a few times. The chain uses TRBV4-1 and TRBJ2-1, with 9 bases identical to TRBD2. The length of the CDR3 is 17 residues. V shed 0 bases, J shed 9 bases, and the junction held 12 bases outside the gene matches. CDR1 MGHRA and CDR2 YSYEKL come from the germline V gene. The CDR3 coding sequence is TGCGCCAGCAGCCAAGAGGGGTCAGCGGGAGGTTTAGGTGAGCAGTTCTTC. It is translated as CASSQEGSAGGLGEQFF.

This clonotype was counted ten times or more. The rearrangement links TRBV6-2 or TRBV6-3 to TRBJ1-1; TRBD1 aligns across 7 bases. V was clipped by 2 bases and J by 0 bases; unmatched bases: 6. The CDR3 has 16 amino acids. Germline-derived CDR1 and CDR2 are MNHEY and SVGEGT. CDR3 in amino acids: CASSYEYGTVNTEAFF. The CDR3 bases are TGTGCCAGCAGTTACGAGTATGGGACAGTGAACACTGAAGCTTTCTTT.

This clonotype was observed many times. The chain employs TRBV6-5 and TRBJ1-4; 8 nucleotides agree with TRBD1. CDR1 and CDR2 from the germline V gene are MNHEY and SVGAGI. V lost 6 bases, J lost 8 bases, and 14 bases stayed unmatched. The CDR3 spans 16 residues. The CDR3 reads CASRRNPGGIGEKLFF. CDR3 bases: TGTGCCAGCAGGAGAAACCCAGGGGGCATAGGGGAAAAACTGTTTTTT.

This clonotype appeared many times. This chain links TRBV5-1 with TRBJ1-1; the D is unclear. Trimming removed 0 bases at V and 0 bases at J, with 6 bases between. The CDR3 is 14 residues long. Germline V lookup: CDR1 SGHRS, CDR2 YFSETQ. DNA for the CDR3: TGCGCCAGCAGCTTGGGGGAGGTGAACACTGAAGCTTTCTTT. Translation gives CASSLGEVNTEAFF.

This clonotype was recorded many times. The rearrangement joins TRBV20-1 to TRBJ2-5, with D perhaps matching TRBD2 (6 bases). The CDR3 is made up of 12 amino acids. Germline CDR1 is DFQATT and CDR2 is SNEGSKA (reference sequence). Trimming removed 5 bases from V and 4 bases from J, with 11 bases in between. This CDR3 is CSAGPEGETQYF. DNA for the CDR3: TGCAGTGCTGGCCCGGAGGGAGAGACCCAGTACTTC.

This clonotype was seen repeatedly, ten times or more. The DNA of the CDR3 is TGTGCCAGCAGTGAGTACAGGGGTAACACTGAAGCTTTCTTT. Amino acids: CASSEYRGNTEAFF. The rearrangement links TRBV6-1 to TRBJ1-1, with 7 bases lining up with TRBD1. Germline V gene sequence: CDR1 MNHNS, CDR2 SASEGT. The CDR3 length is 14 residues. Germline trimming cut 3 bases from V and 2 bases from J; bases unmatched to any gene: 3.

This clonotype was found many times. J is TRBJ1-4 and V is TRBV20-1; the match to TRBD1 covers 7 bases. Germline CDR1 DFQATT, CDR2 SNEGSKA (reference sequence). This CDR3 region has 15 residues. The V gene end was trimmed by 3 bases and the J gene end by 3 bases; junction bases not matched to a gene: 7. CDR3 sequence reads: CSASRDRNPNEKLFF. In nucleotides, the CDR3 is TGCAGTGCTAGCCGGGACAGAAATCCTAATGAAAAACTGTTTTTT.

To note about this clonotype: With a much larger clone just one base away, this may be a read error. The rearrangement uses TRBV20-1 and TRBJ2-1; TRBD1 matches at 9 bases. Germline V gene sequence: CDR1 DFQATT, CDR2 SNEGSKA (reference sequence). The trim removed 2 bases at V and 10 bases at J, leaving 9 bases unmatched. The CDR3 contains 14 residues. The CDR3 loop reads CSARSDRGSYEQFF. CDR3 DNA sequence: TGCAGTGCTAGATCGGACAGGGGTTCCTACGAGCAGTTCTTC.

Notes on this clonotype: It is likely a read error: a sequence one base away is far more abundant. The chain carries TRBV7-4 and TRBJ2-2; no clear D. The CDR3 is made up of 14 amino acids. In germline, CDR1 is SGHVT, CDR2 SQSDAQ. V was clipped by 2 bases and J by 4 bases, with 8 bases between them. Here the CDR3 reads CASSLNSSTGELFF. CDR3 nucleotides: TGTGCCAGCAGCTTAAATAGTAGCACCGGGGAGCTGTTTTTT.

Turning to this clonotype: A far larger clone lies a single base away; this is likely a read error. The chain carries TRBV5-8 and TRBJ2-2, with 9 bases aligning to TRBD2. Germline V gene lookup returns CDR1 SGHTS and CDR2 YDEGEE. The CDR3 covers 19 residues. CDR3 nucleotide sequence: TGCACCAGCAGCTTGGAGAGATCGGAGGCTAGCGGGGACACCGGGGAGCTGTTTTTT. This gives the protein CTSSLERSEASGDTGELFF.

About this clonotype itself: This likely stems from a read error, as it lies one base from a far larger clone. This chain links TRBV28 with TRBJ2-1; tentative D call: TRBD1 (5 bases). CDR1 and CDR2 (germline): MDHEN, SYDVKM. V gave up 7 bases and J gave up 13 bases, with 20 bases separating them. The CDR3 totals 13 residues. This CDR3 is CASNQGFGETQFF. The CDR3, as DNA: TGTGCCAGCAATCAGGGTTTCGGCGAGACCCAGTTCTTC.